The 7 T cell receptor beta chains below all came from one sample that was sequenced in a study of blood T cell repertoires in COVID-19. Profiled with immunoSEQ multiplex PCR; TCRdb holds only in-frame clones, not every one. In the table there are roughly 120,000 clones, about 88% of which are singletons. The sample was peripheral blood. The source is a man aged 40-55 years with acute or convalescent COVID-19.

Note on this clone: An end of the junction differs from the germline gene, which may be a read error. The V and J genes are TRBV19 and TRBJ2-7; 9 positions agree with TRBD2. Germline lookup yields CDR1 LNHDA and CDR2 SQIVND (reference sequence). The CDR3 runs 15 residues. The chain's CDR3 is CASSSLGTSSHEQYF. The CDR3 DNA follows: TGTGCCAGTAGTAGCCTGGGGACTAGCTCCCACGAGCAGTACTTC. The entire variable domain, with the rest obtained from reference TRBV19 and TRBJ2-7, is as follows: DGGITQSPKYLFRKEGQNVTLSCEQNLNHDAMYWYRQDPGQGLRLIYYSQIVNDFQKGDIAEGYSVSREKKESFPLTVTSAQKNPTAFYLCASSSLGTSSHEQYFGPGTRLTVT.

The chain joins TRBV5-4 to TRBJ1-6; D is uncertain. The V end was cut by 4 bases, the J end by 2 bases, with 10 bases between. Germline values: CDR1 SGHNT, CDR2 YYREEE (reference sequence). This CDR3 is built from 15 residues. DNA of the CDR3: TGTGCCAGCAGCCCGGAACGGGCCTATAATTCACCCCTCCACTTT. It codes for CASSPERAYNSPLHF.

The chain joins TRBV7-9 to TRBJ2-5; 10 bases match TRBD2. Looked up from germline, CDR1 is SEHNR and CDR2 is FQNEAQ (reference sequence). The CDR3 is 16 residues long. V lost 5 bases and J lost 3; bases outside the gene matches: 9. This CDR3 reads CASSPPAGGREETQYF. The CDR3 DNA is TGTGCCAGCAGCCCCCCAGCGGGGGGGAGAGAAGAGACCCAGTACTTC.

J is TRBJ1-1 and V is TRBV19, with a weak D call TRBD1 (5 bases). Germline CDR1 and CDR2: LNHDA and SQIVND (reference sequence). The CDR3 is 12 amino acids. V lost 3 bases and J 9 bases, leaving 11 bases between the germline ends. This CDR3 reads CASSIRGDQAFF. Written as DNA, the CDR3 is TGTGCCAGTAGTATTCGGGGGGACCAAGCTTTCTTT.

V gene TRBV9 combines with J gene TRBJ2-5, with TRBD2 matching over 12 bases. The CDR3 is made up of 16 amino acids. V shed 4 bases, J shed 5 bases, and the junction held 9 bases outside the gene matches. Germline values: CDR1 SGDLS, CDR2 YYNGEE. The CDR3 region has the DNA TGTGCCAGCAGCTCTAGCGGGGGGGCTGTGTGGGAGACCCAGTACTTC. This translates into CASSSSGGAVWETQYF.

The rearrangement joins TRBV12-5 to TRBJ2-3; 11 bases align to TRBD2. Per the germline V gene, CDR1 is LGHNT and CDR2 is FRNRAP. This CDR3 comprises 15 residues. Unmatched junction bases numbered 8, after V lost 7 bases and J lost 5 bases. The CDR3 nucleotides read TGTGCTAGTGCCAAAAATAGCGGGGGGGAAGATACGCAGTATTTT. Its protein product is CASAKNSGGEDTQYF. The whole variable domain, filled in from reference TRBV12-5 and TRBJ2-3, reads DARVTQTPRHKVTEMGQEVTMRCQPILGHNTVFWYRQTMMQGLELLAYFRNRAPLDDSGMPKDRFSAEMPDATLATLKIQPSEPRDSAVYFCASAKNSGGEDTQYFGPGTRLTVL.

The chain links TRBV5-1 to TRBJ1-5; perhaps TRBD1 as D (6 bases). Germline V gene data show CDR1 as SGHRS and CDR2 as YFSETQ. V shed 2 bases and J shed 3 bases, with 12 bases lying between them. This CDR3 contains 15 residues. The CDR3 is CASSFRGDNNQPQHF. CDR3 bases: TGCGCCAGCAGCTTCAGGGGTGATAACAATCAGCCCCAGCATTTT.